A selection of T cell receptor beta chains follows, all from one sample in a study of cytotoxic CD8 clonotypes in ibrutinib-treated CLL. The table came from immunoSEQ multiplex PCR; TCRdb's copy has only in-frame clones and leaves some out. Altogether approximately 92,000 clones are present, approximately 80% being singletons, with the ten largest covering roughly 25%. The sample in question was PBMCs, obtained after 24 months of ibrutinib treatment. Receptors were obtained from a human donor with chronic lymphocytic leukemia. Each CDR3 is given with its conserved first and last residue. D genes are given only for firm matches. Size is omitted from some rows. Given values are once, few, many or a class for expanded clones.

d_call	j_call	clone_size	v_call	cdr3_aa	cdr3_nt
NA	TRBJ1-1	NA	TRBV11-1	CASSLDRPRTEAFF	TGTGCCAGCAGCTTAGACAGACCTCGCACTGAAGCTTTCTTT
NA	TRBJ2-7	NA	TRBV14	CASSIGRAYEQYF	TGTGCCAGCAGCATTGGCAGGGCCTACGAGCAGTACTTC
TRBD1	TRBJ2-2	NA	TRBV6-5	CAVRQGSNTGELFF	TGTGCCGTCCGACAGGGTTCGAACACCGGGGAGCTGTTTTTT
NA	TRBJ2-1	NA	TRBV30	CARDGVYNEQFF	TGTGCCCGCGACGGGGTTTACAATGAGCAGTTCTTC
NA	TRBJ2-3	NA	TRBV15	CATSQQYSLPTQYF	TGTGCCACCAGCCAACAATACTCACTGCCTACGCAGTATTTT
NA	TRBJ1-5	few	TRBV15	CATSGRNQPQHF	TGTGCCACCAGTGGGCGAAATCAGCCCCAGCATTTT
NA	TRBJ2-5	NA	TRBV6-5	CASSYGGRAETQYF	TGTGCCAGCAGTTACGGAGGCAGGGCGGAGACCCAGTACTTC
TRBD1	TRBJ2-7	NA	TRBV19	CASSVGQGSTYEQYF	TGTGCCAGTAGTGTCGGACAGGGATCAACCTACGAGCAGTACTTC
TRBD1	TRBJ2-1	NA	TRBV19	CASSRTGHNEQFF	TGTGCCAGTTCCAGGACAGGCCACAATGAGCAGTTCTTC
NA	TRBJ2-5	NA	TRBV12-2	CASRLTGLAGKTYETQYF	TGTGCAAGTCGCTTGACCGGACTAGCGGGGAAAACGTACGAGACCCAGTACTTC
NA	TRBJ2-7	once	TRBV10-3	CAISAGTGGTYEQYF	TGTGCCATCAGCGCAGGGACGGGGGGCACCTACGAGCAGTACTTC
NA	TRBJ1-2	NA	TRBV20-1	CSARTAGYTF	TGCAGTGCTAGGACCGCTGGCTACACCTTC
TRBD2	TRBJ2-1	NA	TRBV28	CASTDSGKRNNEQFF	TGTGCCAGCACCGATAGCGGGAAGCGCAACAATGAGCAGTTCTTC
NA	TRBJ2-7	NA	TRBV5-6	CASSLSPLMSSEQYF	TGTGCCAGCAGCTTGTCTCCCCTTATGAGTAGCGAGCAGTACTTC
NA	TRBJ2-1	NA	TRBV13	CASSPRYNEQFF	TGTGCCAGCAGCCCCCGTTACAATGAGCAGTTCTTC
NA	TRBJ2-7	NA	TRBV5-1	CASSQGSYEQYF	TGCGCCAGCAGCCAGGGATCCTACGAGCAGTACTTC
TRBD2	TRBJ2-7	NA	TRBV27	CASKAGRDITAYEQYF	TGTGCCAGCAAGGCCGGGAGGGATATAACCGCCTACGAGCAGTACTTC
TRBD1	TRBJ1-2	NA	TRBV6-1	CASSVRGTGIGYTF	TGTGCCAGCAGTGTCCGAGGGACAGGAATTGGCTACACCTTC
NA	TRBJ2-7	NA	TRBV7-2	CASSLRVSGLPVGQYF	TGTGCCAGCAGCTTAAGAGTTAGCGGCCTTCCGGTGGGGCAGTACTTC
NA	TRBJ2-7	NA	TRBV10-1	CASSGTGPVDEQYF	TGCGCCAGCAGTGGAACCGGGCCCGTTGACGAGCAGTACTTC
NA	TRBJ1-4	NA	TRBV5-5	CASSWWDDEKLFF	TGTGCCAGCAGCTGGTGGGACGACGAAAAACTGTTTTTT
NA	TRBJ2-6	NA	TRBV6-1	CASSEGGAGANVLTF	TGTGCCAGCAGTGAAGGGGGCGCTGGGGCCAACGTCCTGACTTTC
NA	TRBJ1-1	NA	TRBV7-6	CASSLADPRGGAEAFF	TGTGCCAGCAGCTTAGCGGATCCCAGGGGAGGAGCTGAAGCTTTCTTT
TRBD1	TRBJ2-1	once	TRBV5-6	CASSSSGTGWVDEQFF	TGTGCCAGCAGCTCCTCCGGGACAGGGTGGGTGGATGAGCAGTTCTTC
TRBD2	TRBJ2-7	NA	TRBV28	CASSSTTTSGRSYEQYF	TGTGCCAGCAGCTCCACCACAACTAGCGGGCGCTCCTACGAGCAGTACTTC
NA	TRBJ2-7	NA	TRBV29-1	CSVGVSSYEQYF	TGCAGCGTGGGGGTAAGCTCCTACGAGCAGTACTTC
TRBD2	TRBJ2-3	NA	TRBV4-2	CASSLGERGETDTQYF	TGTGCCAGCAGCCTAGGCGAGCGGGGGGAGACAGATACGCAGTATTTT
TRBD1	TRBJ2-7	NA	TRBV5-6	CASSSRGTGGLEQYF	TGTGCCAGCAGCTCCAGAGGGACAGGGGGACTCGAGCAGTACTTC
NA	TRBJ2-7	NA	TRBV19	CASSIKKGLMNVYEQYF	TGTGCCAGTAGTATAAAAAAAGGGCTGATGAACGTCTACGAGCAGTACTTC
NA	TRBJ1-5	NA	TRBV18	CASSPAGGALGSNQPQHF	TGTGCCAGCTCCCCCGCGGGCGGGGCATTAGGTAGCAATCAGCCCCAGCATTTT
TRBD1	TRBJ1-5	few	TRBV4-1	CASSRGGQGGGQPQHF	TGCGCCAGCAGCCGCGGGGGACAGGGGGGAGGTCAGCCCCAGCATTTT
NA	TRBJ2-2	NA	TRBV30	CACRFRNTGELFF	TGTGCCTGTCGGTTCAGGAACACCGGGGAGCTGTTTTTT
TRBD1	TRBJ1-4	NA	TRBV18	CASSPLRTGGLEKLFF	TGTGCCAGCTCACCACTGCGGACAGGGGGCTTAGAAAAACTGTTTTTT
NA	TRBJ1-6	NA	TRBV6-5	CASSGRNSPLHF	TGTGCCAGCAGTGGTAGGAATTCACCCCTCCACTTT
TRBD1	TRBJ1-1	NA	TRBV27	CASSGRHRGGMNTEAFF	TGTGCCAGCAGTGGTAGACACAGGGGAGGTATGAACACTGAAGCTTTCTTT
NA	TRBJ1-2	NA	TRBV7-3	CASSLAGQGNYGYTF	TGTGCCAGCAGCTTAGCGGGGCAGGGCAACTATGGCTACACCTTC
NA	TRBJ1-3	NA	TRBV11-2	CASSLMISGNTIYF	TGTGCCAGCAGCTTAATGATATCTGGAAACACCATATATTTT
TRBD2	TRBJ2-3	NA	TRBV9	CASSAIGTSVPTDTQYF	TGTGCCAGCAGCGCCATAGGGACTAGCGTTCCCACAGATACGCAGTATTTT
NA	TRBJ1-1	once	TRBV9	CASSSQLPVSGTEAFF	TGTGCCAGCAGCTCTCAACTTCCAGTGTCTGGCACTGAAGCTTTCTTT
NA	TRBJ2-7	NA	TRBV7-6	CASSLSAGASGIFSYEQYF	TGTGCCAGCAGCTTGTCTGCAGGGGCCAGCGGAATCTTCTCCTACGAGCAGTACTTC
TRBD1	TRBJ1-1	few	TRBV19	CASSDRGVTEAFF	TGTGCCAGTAGTGACAGGGGAGTCACTGAAGCTTTCTTT
TRBD2	TRBJ2-7	NA	TRBV5-1	CASSLLPGLSYEQYF	TGCGCCAGCAGCCTCCTCCCGGGACTAAGCTACGAGCAGTACTTC
TRBD1	TRBJ2-2	NA	TRBV5-1	CASSLAGTGQTGELFF	TGCGCCAGCAGCTTGGCCGGGACAGGGCAAACCGGGGAGCTGTTTTTT
TRBD2	TRBJ2-7	NA	TRBV9	CASSAGGAYEQYF	TGTGCCAGCAGTGCGGGAGGGGCCTACGAGCAGTACTTC
TRBD2	TRBJ2-7	NA	TRBV30	CAWSVPSGGHYEQYF	TGTGCCTGGAGTGTACCTAGCGGGGGTCACTACGAGCAGTACTTC
TRBD1	TRBJ2-1	few	TRBV6-1	CASGTGFSYNEQFF	TGTGCCAGCGGGACAGGGTTCTCCTACAATGAGCAGTTCTTC
NA	TRBJ2-7	NA	TRBV4-3	CASSQGPDLGSYEQYF	TGCGCCAGCAGCCAAGGTCCAGACCTCGGAAGCTACGAGCAGTACTTC
NA	TRBJ1-1	few	TRBV29-1	CSATPTWNTEAFF	TGCAGCGCCACACCAACCTGGAACACTGAAGCTTTCTTT